This entry lists 4 T cell receptor beta chains sequenced from one sample in a study of blood T cell repertoires in COVID-19. Data came from immunoSEQ multiplex PCR; TCRdb stores just in-frame clones and leaves some out. Of some 170,000 clones in the sample, roughly 76% were seen once. Sequencing used peripheral blood. The receptors stem from a woman aged 40 to 55 with COVID-19, enrolled during active disease.

Note on this clone: Other DNA sequences in the same sample also yield this CDR3. This rearrangement joins TRBV7-9 to TRBJ1-2; TRBD1 is a possible D gene (6 bases). The germline CDR1 and CDR2 sequences are SEHNR and FQNEAQ (reference sequence). V lost 5 bases and J lost 2, with 9 bases in between. The CDR3 loop spans 13 amino acids. The CDR3 nucleotides are TGTGCCAGCAGCCCCACAGGGAACTATGGCTACACCTTC. Encoded protein: CASSPTGNYGYTF.

The chain employs TRBV7-6 and TRBJ2-5; TRBD1 might be the D (6 bases). This CDR3 spans 16 amino acids. V was clipped by 1 base and J by 4 bases, with 16 bases between them. Germline V gives CDR1 SGHVS, CDR2 FNYEAQ. The CDR3 spells CASSLGDRFMAETQYF. CDR3 coding DNA: TGTGCCAGCAGCTTAGGCGACAGGTTCATGGCAGAGACCCAGTACTTC.

This clone was seen only a few times. The chain links TRBV12-3 or TRBV12-4 to TRBJ2-3; D unresolved. This CDR3 region has 13 residues. Trimming removed 0 bases at V and 6 bases at J, with 7 bases between. The CDR3 loop reads CASSLASVDTQYF. CDR3 in DNA: TGTGCCAGCAGTTTAGCATCAGTGGATACGCAGTATTTT.

The chain carries TRBV27 and TRBJ1-2; TRBD1 matches at 7 bases. The CDR3 runs to 13 residues. Germline assignment: CDR1 MNHEY and CDR2 SMNVEV (reference sequence). Unmatched junction bases numbered 5, after V lost 6 bases and J lost 4 bases. The chain's CDR3 is CASSLGQSYGYTF. The CDR3 DNA sequence: TGTGCCAGCAGCCTGGGACAGTCCTATGGCTACACCTTC.